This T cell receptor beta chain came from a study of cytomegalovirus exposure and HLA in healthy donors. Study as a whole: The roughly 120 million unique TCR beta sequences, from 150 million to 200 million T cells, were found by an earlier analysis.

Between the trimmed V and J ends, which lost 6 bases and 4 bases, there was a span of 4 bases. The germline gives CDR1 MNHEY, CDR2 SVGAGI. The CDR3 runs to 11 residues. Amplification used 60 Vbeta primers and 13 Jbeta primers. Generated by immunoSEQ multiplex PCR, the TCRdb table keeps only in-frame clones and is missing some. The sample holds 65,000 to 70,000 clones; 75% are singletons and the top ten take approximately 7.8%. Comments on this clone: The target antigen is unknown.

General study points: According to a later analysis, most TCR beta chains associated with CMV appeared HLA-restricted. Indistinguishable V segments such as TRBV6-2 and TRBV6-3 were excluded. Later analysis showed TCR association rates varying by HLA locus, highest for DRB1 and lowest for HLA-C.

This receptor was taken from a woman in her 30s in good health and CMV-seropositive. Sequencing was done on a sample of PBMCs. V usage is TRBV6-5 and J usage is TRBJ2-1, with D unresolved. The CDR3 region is CASSTYNEQFF. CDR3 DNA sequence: TGTGCCAGCAGCACATACAATGAGCAGTTCTTC.